This TCR beta chain comes out of a study of blood T cell repertoires in COVID-19. Repertoires were generated with immunoSEQ multiplex PCR, while TCRdb's copy carries only in-frame clones and drops some. The sample includes 250,000 to 350,000 clones, around 89% seen only once; the top ten take 3.5% to 4.5%. The V end lost 4 bases, the J end lost 1 base, and 18 bases lay between the germline ends. CDR1 is SGDLS and CDR2 is YYNGEE in the germline V gene. This CDR3 has 18 amino acids. The genes are TRBV9 and TRBJ1-6, with D tentatively TRBD1 (6 bases). The sequenced material came from peripheral blood. This receptor was taken from a woman in her forties or fifties with active or convalescent COVID-19. CDR3 nucleotides: TGTGCCAGCAGCCCTCAGACAGGTTTGGTGTCCTATAATTCACCCCTCCACTTT. Encoded protein: CASSPQTGLVSYNSPLHF.